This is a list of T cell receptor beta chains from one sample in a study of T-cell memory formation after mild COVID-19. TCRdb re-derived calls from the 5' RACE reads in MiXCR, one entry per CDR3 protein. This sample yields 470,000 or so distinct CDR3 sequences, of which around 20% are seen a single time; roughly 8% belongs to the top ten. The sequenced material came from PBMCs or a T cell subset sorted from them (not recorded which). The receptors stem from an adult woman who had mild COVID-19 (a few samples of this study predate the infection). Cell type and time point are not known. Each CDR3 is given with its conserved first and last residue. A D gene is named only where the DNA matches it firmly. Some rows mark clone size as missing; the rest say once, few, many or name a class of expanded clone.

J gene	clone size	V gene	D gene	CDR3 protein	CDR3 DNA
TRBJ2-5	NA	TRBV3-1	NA	CASRNDRPGTQYF	TGTGCCAGCCGTAATGACAGGCCGGGGACCCAGTACTTC
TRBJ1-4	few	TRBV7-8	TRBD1	CASSLYDRGDTRSEKLFF	TGTGCCAGCAGCTTATACGACAGGGGCGACACCCGGTCCGAAAAACTGTTTTTT
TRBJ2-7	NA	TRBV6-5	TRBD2	CASSSLTSGSSYEQYF	TGTGCCAGCAGTTCCCTGACTAGCGGGAGCTCCTACGAGCAGTACTTC
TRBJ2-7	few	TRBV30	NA	CAWSDRAYEQYF	TGTGCCTGGAGTGACAGGGCCTACGAGCAGTACTTC
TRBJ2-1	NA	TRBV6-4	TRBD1	CASRRQGGDNEQFF	TGTGCCAGCAGGAGACAGGGTGGGGACAATGAGCAGTTCTTC
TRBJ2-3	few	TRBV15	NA	CATSSGERAQYF	TGTGCCACCAGCAGTGGGGAGCGGGCGCAGTATTTT
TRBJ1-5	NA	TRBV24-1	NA	CATSLSGGNQPQHF	TGTGCCACCAGTCTATCTGGGGGCAATCAGCCCCAGCATTTT
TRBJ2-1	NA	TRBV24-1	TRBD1	CATSDPKGQKYPMVGNSYNEQFF	TGTGCCACCAGTGACCCAAAGGGACAGAAATACCCAATGGTCGGTAATTCCTACAATGAGCAGTTCTTC
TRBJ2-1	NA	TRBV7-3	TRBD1	CASSLEEGQGLNEQFF	TGTGCCAGCAGCTTAGAAGAGGGACAGGGGTTGAATGAGCAGTTCTTC
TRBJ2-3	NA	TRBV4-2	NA	CARSQGAGTSTDTQYF	TGTGCCAGAAGCCAAGGGGCAGGAACAAGCACAGATACGCAGTATTTT
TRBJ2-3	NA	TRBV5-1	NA	CASSQGGSRTDTQYF	TGCGCCAGCAGCCAAGGGGGGAGCCGCACAGATACGCAGTATTTT
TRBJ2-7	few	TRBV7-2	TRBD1	CASRQGQKPPYEQYF	TGTGCCAGCAGGCAGGGACAGAAGCCACCCTACGAGCAGTACTTC
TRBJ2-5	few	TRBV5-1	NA	CASSSPEQEETQYF	TGCGCCAGCAGCTCCCCGGAGCAGGAAGAGACCCAGTACTTC
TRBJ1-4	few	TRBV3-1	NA	CASSPPASTATNEKLFF	TGTGCCAGCAGCCCCCCAGCGTCGACAGCTACAAATGAAAAACTGTTTTTT
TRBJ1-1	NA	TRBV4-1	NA	CASSQDGIGTEAFF	TGCGCCAGCAGCCAAGACGGGATTGGGACTGAAGCTTTCTTT
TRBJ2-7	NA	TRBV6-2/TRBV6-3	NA	CASGGTALSPEQYF	TGTGCCAGCGGCGGGACAGCGTTATCCCCCGAGCAGTACTTC
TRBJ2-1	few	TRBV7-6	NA	CASSPGGGPGNEQFF	TGTGCCAGCAGCCCAGGTGGGGGGCCCGGCAATGAGCAGTTCTTC
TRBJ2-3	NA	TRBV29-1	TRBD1	CSATFRQGAGDTQYF	TGCAGCGCCACATTCCGACAGGGGGCGGGAGATACGCAGTATTTT
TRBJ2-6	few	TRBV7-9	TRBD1	CASSLDRGGHSGANVLTF	TGTGCCAGCAGCTTAGACAGGGGTGGTCACTCTGGGGCCAACGTCCTGACTTTC
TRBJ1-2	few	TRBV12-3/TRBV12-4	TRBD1	CASGTGENYGYTF	TGTGCCAGCGGGACAGGAGAAAACTATGGCTACACCTTC
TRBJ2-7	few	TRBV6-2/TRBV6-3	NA	CASSYGRGSSYEQYF	TGTGCCAGCAGTTACGGTCGGGGAAGCTCCTACGAGCAGTACTTC
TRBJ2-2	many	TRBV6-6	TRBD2	CASSYREASGDGELFF	TGTGCCAGCAGTTACAGAGAGGCTAGCGGAGATGGGGAGCTGTTTTTT
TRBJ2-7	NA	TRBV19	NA	CASSIDMVSAAYEQYF	TGTGCCAGTAGTATAGATATGGTTAGCGCGGCCTACGAGCAGTACTTC
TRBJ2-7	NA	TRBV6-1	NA	CASSRGHGGAEQYF	TGTGCCAGCAGTCGCGGACACGGCGGGGCCGAGCAGTACTTC
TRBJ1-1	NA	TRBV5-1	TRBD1	CASSPRTGAMNTEAFF	TGCGCCAGCAGCCCCAGGACAGGGGCCATGAACACTGAAGCTTTCTTT